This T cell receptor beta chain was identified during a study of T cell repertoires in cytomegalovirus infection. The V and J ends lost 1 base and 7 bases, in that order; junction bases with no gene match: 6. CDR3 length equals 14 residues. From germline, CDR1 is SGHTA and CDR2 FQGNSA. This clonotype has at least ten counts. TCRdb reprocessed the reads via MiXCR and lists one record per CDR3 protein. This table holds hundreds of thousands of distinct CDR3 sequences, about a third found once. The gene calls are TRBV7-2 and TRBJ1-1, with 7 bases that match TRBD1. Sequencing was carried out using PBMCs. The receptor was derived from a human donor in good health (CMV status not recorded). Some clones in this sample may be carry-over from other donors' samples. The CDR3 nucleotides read TGTGCCAGCAGCTTAGGGAATACAGGGGATGAAGCTTTCTTT. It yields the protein CASSLGNTGDEAFF. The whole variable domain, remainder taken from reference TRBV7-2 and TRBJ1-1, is GAGVSQSPSNKVTEKGKDVELRCDPISGHTALYWYRQSLGQGLEFLIYFQGNSAPDKSGLPSDRFSAERTGGSVSTLTIQRTQQEDSAVYLCASSLGNTGDEAFFGQGTRLTVV.